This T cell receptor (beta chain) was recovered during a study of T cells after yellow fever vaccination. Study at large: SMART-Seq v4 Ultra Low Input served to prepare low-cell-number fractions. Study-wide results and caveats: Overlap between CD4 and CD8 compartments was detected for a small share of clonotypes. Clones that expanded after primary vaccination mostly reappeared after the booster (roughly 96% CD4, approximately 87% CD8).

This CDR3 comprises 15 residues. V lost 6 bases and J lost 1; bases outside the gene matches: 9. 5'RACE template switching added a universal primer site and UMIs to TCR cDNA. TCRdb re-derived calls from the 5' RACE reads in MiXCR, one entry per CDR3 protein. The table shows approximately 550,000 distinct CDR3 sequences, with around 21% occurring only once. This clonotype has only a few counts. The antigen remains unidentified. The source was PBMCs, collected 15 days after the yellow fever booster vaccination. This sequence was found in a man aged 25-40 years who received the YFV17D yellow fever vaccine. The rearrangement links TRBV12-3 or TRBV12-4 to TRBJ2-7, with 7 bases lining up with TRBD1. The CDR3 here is CASRPGTAPSYEQYF. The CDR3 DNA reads TGTGCCAGCAGACCAGGGACAGCCCCTTCCTACGAGCAGTACTTC.